Below, 9 T cell receptor beta chains from the same sample are listed, as sequenced in a study of post-analysis software for immune sequencing data. General study results and limits: Among 5 or 6 TRBV segments more frequent in patients than controls were TRBV5-6, TRBV5-1 and TRBV20-1.

Their target antigens are unknown. Prepared libraries of TCR beta cDNA carried unique molecular identifiers. A single record per CDR3 protein comes from TCRdb applying MiXCR to the PCR reads. The profile shows 350,000 to 450,000 distinct CDR3 sequences, more than 30% of them singletons. Sequenced input: blood. These receptors all come from a girl aged 2-10 years with multiple sclerosis.

V and J are TRBV12-3 or TRBV12-4 and TRBJ2-3; 8 bases agree with TRBD1. CDR3 size: 17 residues. V lost 6 bases to trimming and J lost 0 bases; unmatched junction nucleotides: 11. CDR3 nucleotides: TGTGCCAGCAGGGGACTGTCAGGGGGCGTGAGCACAGATACGCAGTATTTT. This translates into CASRGLSGGVSTDTQYF.

To note about this clonotype: One junction end does not reproduce the germline sequence, and a read error may be involved. This rearrangement joins TRBV5-1 to TRBJ2-7; 7 nucleotides match TRBD1. CDR1 is SGHRS and CDR2 is YFSETQ in the germline V gene. The CDR3 spans 13 residues. The CDR3 sequence is CASSSGTGDEQYF. The DNA for the CDR3 is TGTGCCAGCAGCTCGGGAACAGGGGACGAGCAGTACTTC. The complete variable domain, with remaining parts taken from reference TRBV5-1 and TRBJ2-7, reads KAGVTQTPRYLIKTRGQQVTLSCSPISGHRSVSWYQQTPGQGLQFLFEYFSETQRNKGNFPGRFSGRQFSNSRSEMNVSTLELGDSALYLCASSSGTGDEQYFGPGTRLTVT.

The chain employs TRBV10-2 and TRBJ2-3; D is undetermined. Germline V gene data show CDR1 as WSHSY and CDR2 as SAAADI. V was trimmed by 2 bases and J by 4 bases, leaving 7 bases between them. CDR3 length: 13 residues. The CDR3 here is CASSEEFSDTQYF. The CDR3 nucleotides are TGCGCCAGCAGTGAGGAGTTTTCAGATACGCAGTATTTT.

This clonotype was counted a few times. The J gene is TRBJ1-5, the V gene TRBV3-1; D might be TRBD1 (5 bases). The V gene lost 2 bases and the J gene lost 2 bases, with 7 bases spanning the gap. Germline V gene data show CDR1 as LGHDT and CDR2 as YNNKEL (reference sequence). The CDR3 has 14 residues. DNA for the CDR3: TGTGCCAGCAGCCAATCACAGGGCAATCAGCCCCAGCATTTT. This codes for CASSQSQGNQPQHF.

The chain joins TRBV9 to TRBJ2-7; D is possibly TRBD2 (5 bases). TRBJ2-5 explains the end of the DNA better; the J call may be wrong. There are 16 residues in the CDR3. Germline assignment: CDR1 SGDLS and CDR2 YYNGEE. CDR3 sequence: CASSAGLGIGPETQYF. In DNA form, the CDR3 reads TGTGCCAGCAGCGCCGGACTGGGGATAGGGCCAGAGACCCAGTACTTC.

There are a few counts of this clonotype. This rearrangement joins TRBV6-5 to TRBJ2-1; 9 bases match TRBD1. Unmatched junction bases numbered 2, after V lost 2 bases and J lost 6 bases. This CDR3 is built from 14 residues. Germline V gives CDR1 MNHEY, CDR2 SVGAGI. CDR3 bases: TGTGCCAGCAGTTACGGACAGGGGTCCAATGAGCAGTTCTTC. Amino acids: CASSYGQGSNEQFF.

This clonotype came up a few times. The chain joins TRBV7-9 to TRBJ2-7; D could derive from TRBD1 or TRBD2 (5 bases each). The V and J ends lost 10 bases and 4 bases respectively, with 17 bases between them. Germline lookup yields CDR1 SEHNR and CDR2 FQNEAQ (reference sequence). CDR3 length: 13 amino acids. This CDR3 reads CATQMGEGYEQYF. In DNA, the CDR3 is TGTGCCACCCAAATGGGAGAGGGGTACGAGCAGTACTTC.

V is TRBV7-2 and J is TRBJ1-1; D is ambiguous. Trimming removed 5 bases at V and 4 bases at J, with 17 bases between. Germline lookup yields CDR1 SGHTA and CDR2 FQGNSA. This CDR3 region has 15 residues. The CDR3 bases are TGTGCCAGCAGCAACAAGGAGGGCTTAGGCACTGAAGCTTTCTTT. The encoded protein is CASSNKEGLGTEAFF.

This chain links TRBV28 with TRBJ2-7; 8 bases match TRBD2. V trimming: 6 bases; J trimming: 3 bases; junction bases outside the gene matches: 7. CDR3 length equals 14 residues. The germline V gene encodes CDR1 MDHEN and CDR2 SYDVKM. CDR3 DNA: TGTGCCAGCAGCCCGGGACTAGTAGACTACGAGCAGTACTTC. The encoded protein is CASSPGLVDYEQYF.